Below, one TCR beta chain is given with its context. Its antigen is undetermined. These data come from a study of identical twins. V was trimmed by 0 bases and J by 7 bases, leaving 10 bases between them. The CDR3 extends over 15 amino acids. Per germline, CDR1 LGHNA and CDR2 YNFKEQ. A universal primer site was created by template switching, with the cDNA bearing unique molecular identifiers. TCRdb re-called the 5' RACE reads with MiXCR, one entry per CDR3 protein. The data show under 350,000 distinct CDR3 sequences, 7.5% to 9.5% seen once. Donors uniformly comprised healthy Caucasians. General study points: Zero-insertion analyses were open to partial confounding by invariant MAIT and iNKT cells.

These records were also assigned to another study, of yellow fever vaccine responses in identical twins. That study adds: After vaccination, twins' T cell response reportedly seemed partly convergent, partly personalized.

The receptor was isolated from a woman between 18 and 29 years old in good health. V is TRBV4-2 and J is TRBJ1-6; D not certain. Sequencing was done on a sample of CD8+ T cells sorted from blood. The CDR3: CASSQDIGVNSPLHF. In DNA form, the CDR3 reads TGTGCCAGCAGCCAAGATATTGGGGTAAATTCACCCCTCCACTTT.